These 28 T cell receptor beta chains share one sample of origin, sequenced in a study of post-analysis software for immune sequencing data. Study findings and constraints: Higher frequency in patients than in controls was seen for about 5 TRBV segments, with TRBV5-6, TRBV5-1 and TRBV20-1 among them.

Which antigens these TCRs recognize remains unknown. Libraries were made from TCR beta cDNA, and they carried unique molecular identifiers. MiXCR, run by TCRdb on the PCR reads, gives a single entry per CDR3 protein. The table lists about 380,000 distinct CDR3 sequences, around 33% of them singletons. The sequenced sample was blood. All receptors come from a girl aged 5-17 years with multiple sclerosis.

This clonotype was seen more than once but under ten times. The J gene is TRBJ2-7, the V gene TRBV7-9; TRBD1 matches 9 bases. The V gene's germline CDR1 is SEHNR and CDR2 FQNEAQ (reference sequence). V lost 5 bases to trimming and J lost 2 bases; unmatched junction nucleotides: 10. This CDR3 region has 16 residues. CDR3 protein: CASSSLEGTGPYEQYF. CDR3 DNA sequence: TGTGCCAGCAGCAGTCTGGAGGGGACAGGGCCCTACGAGCAGTACTTC.

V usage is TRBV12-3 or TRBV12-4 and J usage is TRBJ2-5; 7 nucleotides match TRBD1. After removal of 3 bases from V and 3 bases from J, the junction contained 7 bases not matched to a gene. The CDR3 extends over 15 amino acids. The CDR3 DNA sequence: TGTGCCAGCAGTTTCGGGACAGCCCGAAAAGAGACCCAGTACTTC. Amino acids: CASSFGTARKETQYF.

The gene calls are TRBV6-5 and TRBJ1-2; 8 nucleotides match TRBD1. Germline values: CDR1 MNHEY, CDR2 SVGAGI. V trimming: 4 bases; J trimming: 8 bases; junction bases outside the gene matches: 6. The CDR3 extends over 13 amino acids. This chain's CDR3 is CASSSDRESGYTF. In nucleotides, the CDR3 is TGTGCCAGCAGTTCGGACAGGGAGAGCGGCTACACCTTC.

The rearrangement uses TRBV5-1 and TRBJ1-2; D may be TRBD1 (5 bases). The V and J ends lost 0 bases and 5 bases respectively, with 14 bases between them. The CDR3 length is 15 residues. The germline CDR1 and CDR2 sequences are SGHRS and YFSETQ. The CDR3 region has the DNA TGCGCCAGCAGCTTGGATGACAGTACACTTTATGGCTACACCTTC. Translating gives CASSLDDSTLYGYTF.

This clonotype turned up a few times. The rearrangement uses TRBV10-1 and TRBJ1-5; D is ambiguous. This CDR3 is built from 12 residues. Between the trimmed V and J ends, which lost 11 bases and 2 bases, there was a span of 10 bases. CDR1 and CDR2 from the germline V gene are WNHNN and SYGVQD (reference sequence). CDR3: CAGARGNQPQHF. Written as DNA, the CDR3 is TGCGCCGGAGCGAGGGGCAATCAGCCCCAGCATTTT.

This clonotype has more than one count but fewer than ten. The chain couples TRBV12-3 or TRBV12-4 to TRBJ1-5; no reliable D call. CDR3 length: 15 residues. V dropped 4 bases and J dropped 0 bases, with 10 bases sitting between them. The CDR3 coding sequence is TGTGCCAGCAGTTGGATAGGGAATAGCAATCAGCCCCAGCATTTT. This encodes CASSWIGNSNQPQHF.

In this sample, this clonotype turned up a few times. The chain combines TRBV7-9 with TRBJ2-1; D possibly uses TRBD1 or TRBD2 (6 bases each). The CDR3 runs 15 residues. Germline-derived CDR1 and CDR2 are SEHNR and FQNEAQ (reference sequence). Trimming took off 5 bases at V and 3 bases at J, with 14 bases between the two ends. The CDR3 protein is CASSELGGIYNEQFF. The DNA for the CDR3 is TGTGCCAGCAGCGAATTGGGGGGCATCTACAATGAGCAGTTCTTC.

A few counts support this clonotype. CDR3 sequence reads: CASSYLGTSTDTQYF. CDR3 DNA sequence: TGTGCCAGCAGTTACTTGGGGACTAGCACAGATACGCAGTATTTT. The V call is TRBV6-2 or TRBV6-3, the J call TRBJ2-3; a weak D match, TRBD2 (6 bases). Trimming removed 1 base from V and 0 bases from J, with 8 bases in between. Germline values: CDR1 MNHEY, CDR2 SVGEGT. The CDR3 consists of 15 residues.

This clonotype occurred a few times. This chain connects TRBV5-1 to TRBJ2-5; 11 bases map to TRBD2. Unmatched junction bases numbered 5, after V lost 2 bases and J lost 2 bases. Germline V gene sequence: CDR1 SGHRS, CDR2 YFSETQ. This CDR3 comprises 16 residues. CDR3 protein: CASSLLAGGIQETQYF. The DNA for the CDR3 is TGCGCCAGCAGCTTATTAGCGGGGGGGATACAAGAGACCCAGTACTTC.

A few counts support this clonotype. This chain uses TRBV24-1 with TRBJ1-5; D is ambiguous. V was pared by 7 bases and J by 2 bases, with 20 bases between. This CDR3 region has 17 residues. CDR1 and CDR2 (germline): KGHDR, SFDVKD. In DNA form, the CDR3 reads TGTGCCACCAGAGTACAATTCACAGCGCGTCGCAATCAGCCCCAGCATTTT. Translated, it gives CATRVQFTARRNQPQHF.

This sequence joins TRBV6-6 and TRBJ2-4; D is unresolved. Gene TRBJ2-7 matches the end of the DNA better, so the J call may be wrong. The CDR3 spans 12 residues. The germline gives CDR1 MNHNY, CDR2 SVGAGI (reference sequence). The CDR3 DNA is TGTGCCAGCGGTGGCAGAGCCTACGAGCAGTACTTC. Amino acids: CASGGRAYEQYF.

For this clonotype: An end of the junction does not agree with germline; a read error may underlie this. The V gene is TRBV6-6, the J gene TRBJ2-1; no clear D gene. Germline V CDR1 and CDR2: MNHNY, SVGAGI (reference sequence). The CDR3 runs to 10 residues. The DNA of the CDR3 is TGTGCCAGCAGCCGGAATGAGCGGTTCTTC. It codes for CASSRNERFF.

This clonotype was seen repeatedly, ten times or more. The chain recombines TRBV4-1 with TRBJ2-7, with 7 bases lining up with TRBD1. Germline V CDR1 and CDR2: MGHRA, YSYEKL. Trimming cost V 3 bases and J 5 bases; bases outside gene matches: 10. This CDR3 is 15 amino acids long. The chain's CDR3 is CASSQPTTGQHEQYF. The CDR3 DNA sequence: TGCGCCAGCAGCCAGCCTACGACAGGGCAACACGAGCAGTACTTC.

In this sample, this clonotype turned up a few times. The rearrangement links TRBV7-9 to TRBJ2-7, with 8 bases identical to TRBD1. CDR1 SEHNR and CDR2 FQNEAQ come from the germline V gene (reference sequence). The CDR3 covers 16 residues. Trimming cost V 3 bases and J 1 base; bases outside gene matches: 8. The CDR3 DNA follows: TGTGCCAGCAGCTTGCCTGGACAGGGAGAGTCCTACGAGCAGTACTTC. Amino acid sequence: CASSLPGQGESYEQYF.

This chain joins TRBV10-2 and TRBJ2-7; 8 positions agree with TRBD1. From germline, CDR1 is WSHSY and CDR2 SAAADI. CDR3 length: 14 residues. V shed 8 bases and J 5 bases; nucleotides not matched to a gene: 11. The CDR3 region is CASGRDRGNNEQYF. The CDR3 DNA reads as TGCGCCAGCGGCAGAGACAGGGGTAATAACGAGCAGTACTTC.

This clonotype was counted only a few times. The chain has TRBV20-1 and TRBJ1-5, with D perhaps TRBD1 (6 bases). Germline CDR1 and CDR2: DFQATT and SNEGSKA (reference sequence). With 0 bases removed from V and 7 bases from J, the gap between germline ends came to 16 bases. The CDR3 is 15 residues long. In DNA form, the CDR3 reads TGCAGTGCTAGAGAGGCCAGGGGTCAGGGCCAGCCCCAGCATTTT. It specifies CSAREARGQGQPQHF.

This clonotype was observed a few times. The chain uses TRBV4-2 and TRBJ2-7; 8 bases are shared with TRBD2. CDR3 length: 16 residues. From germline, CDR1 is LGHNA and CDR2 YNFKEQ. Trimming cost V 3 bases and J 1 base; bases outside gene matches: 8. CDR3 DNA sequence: TGTGCCAGCAGCCACCAAGCGGGGGCCCTATCCTACGAGCAGTACTTC. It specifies CASSHQAGALSYEQYF.

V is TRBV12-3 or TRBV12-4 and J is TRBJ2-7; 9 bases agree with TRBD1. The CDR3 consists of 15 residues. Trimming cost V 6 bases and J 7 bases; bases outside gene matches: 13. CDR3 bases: TGTGCCAGCAGCCCCGACCGGGACAGGGCTCGGGAGCAGTACTTC. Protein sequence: CASSPDRDRAREQYF.

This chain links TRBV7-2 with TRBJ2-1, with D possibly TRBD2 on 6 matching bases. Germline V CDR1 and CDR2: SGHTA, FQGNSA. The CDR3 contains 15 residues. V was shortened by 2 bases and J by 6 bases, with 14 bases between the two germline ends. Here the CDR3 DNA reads TGTGCCAGCAGCTTACCGGGGGTGGGGGGCAATGAGCAGTTCTTC. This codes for CASSLPGVGGNEQFF.

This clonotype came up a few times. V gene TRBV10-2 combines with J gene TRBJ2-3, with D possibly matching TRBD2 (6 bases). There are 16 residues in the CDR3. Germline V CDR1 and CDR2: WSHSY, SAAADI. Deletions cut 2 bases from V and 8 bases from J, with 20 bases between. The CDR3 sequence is CASSEAQAANGGTQYF. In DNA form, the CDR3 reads TGCGCCAGCAGTGAGGCTCAGGCGGCTAACGGGGGTACGCAGTATTTT.

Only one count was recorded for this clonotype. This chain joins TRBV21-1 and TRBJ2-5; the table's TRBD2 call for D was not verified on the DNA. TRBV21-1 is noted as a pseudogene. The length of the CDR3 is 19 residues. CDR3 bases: TGTGCCAGCAGCAACCCCCGTGGGACGAGCGGGGGGGGAGAAGAGACCCAGTACTTC. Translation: CASSNPRGTSGGGEETQYF.

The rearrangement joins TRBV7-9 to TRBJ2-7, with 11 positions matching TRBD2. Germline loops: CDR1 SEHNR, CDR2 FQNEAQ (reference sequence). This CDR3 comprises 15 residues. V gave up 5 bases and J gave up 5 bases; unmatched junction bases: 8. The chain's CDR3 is CASSPGLAGGDEQYF. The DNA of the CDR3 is TGTGCCAGCAGCCCAGGCCTAGCGGGGGGTGACGAGCAGTACTTC. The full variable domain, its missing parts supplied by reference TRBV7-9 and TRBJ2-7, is DTGVSQNPRHKITKRGQNVTFRCDPISEHNRLYWYRQTLGQGPEFLTYFQNEAQLEKSRLLSDRFSAERPKGSFSTLEIQRTEQGDSAMYLCASSPGLAGGDEQYFGPGTRLTVT.

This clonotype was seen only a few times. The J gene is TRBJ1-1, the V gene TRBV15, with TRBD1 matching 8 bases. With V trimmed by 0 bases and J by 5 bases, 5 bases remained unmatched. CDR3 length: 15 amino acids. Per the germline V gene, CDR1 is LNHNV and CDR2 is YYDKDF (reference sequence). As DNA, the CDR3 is TGTGCCACCAGCAGAGAGGCTGGGACAGGTACTGAAGCTTTCTTT. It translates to CATSREAGTGTEAFF.

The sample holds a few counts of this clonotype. The CDR3 reads CSAFRYGQPQHF. CDR3 in DNA: TGCAGTGCTTTTAGGTACGGCCAGCCCCAGCATTTT. The genes are TRBV20-1 and TRBJ1-5; D remains ambiguous. The ends were cut back, 5 bases at V and 7 bases at J, with 12 bases in the middle. CDR3 size: 12 residues. The V gene's germline CDR1 is DFQATT and CDR2 SNEGSKA (reference sequence).

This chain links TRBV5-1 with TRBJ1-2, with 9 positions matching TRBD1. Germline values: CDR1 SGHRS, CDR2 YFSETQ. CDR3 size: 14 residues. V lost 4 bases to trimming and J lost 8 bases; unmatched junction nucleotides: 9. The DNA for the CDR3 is TGCGCCAGCAGCCCGGGACAGGGAGCTTTGGGCTACACCTTC. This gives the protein CASSPGQGALGYTF. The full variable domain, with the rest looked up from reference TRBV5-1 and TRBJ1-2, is KAGVTQTPRYLIKTRGQQVTLSCSPISGHRSVSWYQQTPGQGLQFLFEYFSETQRNKGNFPGRFSGRQFSNSRSEMNVSTLELGDSALYLCASSPGQGALGYTFGSGTRLTVV.

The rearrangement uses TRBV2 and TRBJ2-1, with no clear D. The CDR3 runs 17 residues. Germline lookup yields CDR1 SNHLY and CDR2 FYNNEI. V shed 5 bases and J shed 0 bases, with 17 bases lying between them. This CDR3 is CASSKETEASSYNEQFF. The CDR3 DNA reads TGTGCCAGCAGTAAAGAAACTGAAGCGAGCTCCTACAATGAGCAGTTCTTC.

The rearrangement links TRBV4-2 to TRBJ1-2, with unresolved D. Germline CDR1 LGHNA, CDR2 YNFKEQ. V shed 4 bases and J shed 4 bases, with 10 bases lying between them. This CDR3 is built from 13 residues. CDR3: CASSPGKGYGYTF. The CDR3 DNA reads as TGTGCCAGCAGCCCCGGCAAGGGCTATGGCTACACCTTC.

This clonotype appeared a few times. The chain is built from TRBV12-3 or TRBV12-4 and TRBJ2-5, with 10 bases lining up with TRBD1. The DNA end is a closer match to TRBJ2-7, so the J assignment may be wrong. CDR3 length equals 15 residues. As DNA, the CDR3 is TGTGCCAGCAGCGACCGGGCGCGGGACAGGGGCGAGCAGTACTTC. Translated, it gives CASSDRARDRGEQYF.